This T cell receptor (beta chain) was sequenced during a study of blood T cells in healthy people across ages. Germline V gene sequence: CDR1 MNHEY, CDR2 SVGEGT. The CDR3 length is 15 residues. The V gene end was trimmed by 5 bases and the J gene end by 3 bases; junction bases not matched to a gene: 7. About this clonotype: Its antigen is still unknown.

Extractions gave at least 5 micrograms of total RNA per sample. Overall study findings and caveats: PBMCs went unsorted, and a conclusive naive versus antigen-experienced comparison was therefore prevented. A strong correlation was found between TCR beta diversity and the percentage of naive T cells.

Combining a sample-barcoded 5' primer with a J-beta primer mix, a second PCR ran for about 7 to 11 cycles. Carrying 12 random nucleotides, a template-switch adaptor labeled each individual cDNA molecule. TCRdb reprocessed the 5' RACE reads with MiXCR, giving one entry per CDR3 protein. The sample holds some 1.4 million distinct CDR3 sequences, 35% to 45% seen once. This TCR came from a woman under 30 in good health. The chain combines TRBV6-2 or TRBV6-3 with TRBJ1-2; 9 bases map to TRBD1. The sequencing sample was made of blood. CDR3 sequence reads: CASSATDRGHYGYTF. DNA of the CDR3: TGTGCCAGCAGTGCCACGGACAGGGGCCACTATGGCTACACCTTC.